The 15 T cell receptor beta chains reported below all come from one sample, sequenced in a study of T-cell reconstitution after alpha-beta-depleted transplantation in children. Library preparation (for TCRbeta) was performed with unique molecular identifiers. TCRdb analysed the PCR reads with MiXCR anew, one entry per CDR3 protein. The sample lists nearly 550,000 distinct CDR3 sequences; around 17% were seen once. Material: PBMCs from the stem cell graft donor, obtained from the stem cell graft. All receptors come from a human donor who donated a stem cell graft to a child with acute lymphoblastic leukemia.

A few counts support this clonotype. This chain uses TRBV28 with TRBJ2-1; possibly TRBD1 for D (5 bases). CDR3 length equals 20 residues. Germline V lookup: CDR1 MDHEN, CDR2 SYDVKM. V was trimmed by 4 bases and J by 0 bases, leaving 25 bases between them. In DNA, the CDR3 is TGTGCCAGCAGTTGGGTTCCTCCGACCGACAGCCTCTTCTCCTACAATGAGCAGTTCTTC. Its protein product is CASSWVPPTDSLFSYNEQFF.

In its sample, this clonotype was seen a few times. This rearrangement joins TRBV14 to TRBJ2-2; no reliable D call. V lost 1 base, J lost 2 bases, and 11 bases lay in between. The CDR3 totals 16 residues. Germline CDR1 reads SGHDN; CDR2 reads FVKESK. For the CDR3, the DNA is TGTGCCAGCAGCCAAGTTCCCAATGTTAACACCGGGGAGCTGTTTTTT. Protein product: CASSQVPNVNTGELFF.

This clonotype was observed at least ten times. The chain employs TRBV9 and TRBJ2-3, with TRBD2 identical over 9 bases. Trimming at V came to 3 bases and at J to 6 bases, leaving 5 bases not matched to a gene. The CDR3 runs to 14 residues. Germline V gives CDR1 SGDLS, CDR2 YYNGEE. CDR3: CASSASGKLDTQYF. CDR3 bases: TGTGCCAGCAGCGCTAGCGGGAAACTGGATACGCAGTATTTT.

Remarks on this clonotype: A junction end diverges from the germline sequence, so it may reflect a read error. This rearrangement joins TRBV5-1 to TRBJ2-5; D is uncertain. The CDR3 totals 12 residues. The germline V gene encodes CDR1 SGHRS and CDR2 YFSETQ. CDR3 in DNA: TGCGCCAGCAGCTTGGCTCAGAAGACCCACTACTTC. Encoded protein: CASSLAQKTHYF. Looking up the rest from reference TRBV5-1 and TRBJ2-5 gives the full variable domain: KAGVTQTPRYLIKTRGQQVTLSCSPISGHRSVSWYQQTPGQGLQFLFEYFSETQRNKGNFPGRFSGRQFSNSRSEMNVSTLELGDSALYLCASSLAQKTHYFGPGTRLLVL.

This chain connects TRBV4-1 to TRBJ1-1; D not certain. The germline gives CDR1 MGHRA, CDR2 YSYEKL. The CDR3 covers 16 residues. Trimming removed 1 base at V and 4 bases at J, with 16 bases between. The CDR3 DNA reads TGCGCCAGCAGCCAAGGAGGCAGCCTGGCGGCCACTGAAGCTTTCTTT. This codes for CASSQGGSLAATEAFF.

CDR3 amino acids: CASSLGLAGGGQFF. The CDR3 nucleotides read TGTGCCAGCAGCCTGGGACTAGCGGGAGGGGGGCAGTTCTTC. The chain couples TRBV7-9 to TRBJ2-1, with 16 bases that match TRBD2. Trimming at V came to 5 bases and at J to 12 bases, leaving 4 bases not matched to a gene. The CDR3 extends over 14 amino acids. Germline V lookup: CDR1 SEHNR, CDR2 FQNEAQ (reference sequence).

This clonotype has just a few counts. This rearrangement joins TRBV20-1 to TRBJ2-1; D unclear. This CDR3 spans 15 amino acids. Germline V gene lookup returns CDR1 DFQATT and CDR2 SNEGSKA (reference sequence). V lost 4 bases, J lost 0 bases, and 13 bases lay in between. The CDR3 DNA sequence: TGCAGTGCTACCAGGATCGGAAGCTCCTACAATGAGCAGTTCTTC. This gives the protein CSATRIGSSYNEQFF.

This clonotype came up a few times. The chain links TRBV19 to TRBJ2-1; TRBD2 matches 13 bases. J gave up 3 bases and V 4 bases, and 6 bases lay outside the gene matches. This CDR3 has 17 amino acids. Germline CDR1 reads LNHDA; CDR2 reads SQIVND (reference sequence). For the CDR3, the DNA is TGTGCCAGTAGTAGATCCGGACTAGCGGGAGACTACAATGAGCAGTTCTTC. Translating gives CASSRSGLAGDYNEQFF.

This chain connects TRBV5-1 to TRBJ1-1; D is unresolved. Germline V gene lookup returns CDR1 SGHRS and CDR2 YFSETQ. The CDR3 is made up of 13 amino acids. Trimming stripped 1 base from V and 5 bases from J, with 9 bases between. The CDR3 loop reads CASSLSALTEAFF. The CDR3 DNA reads TGCGCCAGCAGCTTGTCGGCATTAACTGAAGCTTTCTTT.

V gene TRBV9 combines with J gene TRBJ2-3; no clear D gene. Germline CDR1 SGDLS, CDR2 YYNGEE. This CDR3 region has 12 residues. The V gene lost 5 bases and the J gene lost 4 bases, with 8 bases spanning the gap. In nucleotides, the CDR3 is TGTGCCAGCAGGGGGATCGCAGATACGCAGTATTTT. Translating gives CASRGIADTQYF.

This clonotype was detected a few times. V is TRBV12-3 or TRBV12-4 and J is TRBJ2-1; 10 bases line up with TRBD2. The CDR3 covers 18 residues. V was clipped by 0 bases and J by 9 bases; unmatched bases: 14. The chain's CDR3 is CASSLALKSGRVLSEQFF. CDR3 DNA sequence: TGTGCCAGCAGTTTAGCGCTAAAGAGCGGGAGGGTCCTCTCTGAGCAGTTCTTC.

The V gene is TRBV6-1, the J gene TRBJ2-3, with D maybe TRBD2 (6 bases). V lost 5 bases and J 5 bases, leaving 17 bases between the germline ends. CDR3 length: 15 amino acids. The germline gives CDR1 MNHNS, CDR2 SASEGT. The CDR3 loop is CASSPLGGRQDTQYF. CDR3 sequence (DNA): TGTGCCAGCAGTCCTCTGGGTGGGAGGCAAGATACGCAGTATTTT.

This clonotype has a handful of counts. The chain uses TRBV5-1 and TRBJ2-5; D not certain. Germline CDR1 and CDR2: SGHRS and YFSETQ. The CDR3 runs to 16 residues. The germline V and J ends were trimmed by 0 bases and 2 bases, with 14 bases remaining between them. The CDR3 bases are TGCGCCAGCAGCTTGGCGGTTCCGTCAGCTCAAGAGACCCAGTACTTC. Encoded protein: CASSLAVPSAQETQYF.

This chain uses TRBV5-1 with TRBJ2-3; 10 positions match TRBD2. Germline loops: CDR1 SGHRS, CDR2 YFSETQ. CDR3 length equals 16 residues. V lost 2 bases to trimming and J lost 3 bases; unmatched junction nucleotides: 6. The CDR3 DNA follows: TGCGCCAGCAGCTTACAAAGCGGGAGGGCGACAGATACGCAGTATTTT. Encoded protein: CASSLQSGRATDTQYF.

The chain couples TRBV18 to TRBJ1-3; a weak D match, TRBD1 (5 bases). This CDR3 region has 16 residues. Deletions cut 0 bases from V and 0 bases from J, with 9 bases between. Germline V CDR1 and CDR2: KGHSH, LQKENI. CDR3 region: CASSPPGVVSGNTIYF. Here the CDR3 DNA reads TGTGCCAGCTCACCACCAGGGGTTGTCTCTGGAAACACCATATATTTT.